This TCR beta chain was retrieved from a study of blood T cell repertoires in COVID-19. Study as a whole: The United States, Italy and Spain provided the acute and convalescent COVID-19 samples. Nucleic acid was either cDNA or gDNA, and it came from T cells, B-cell-depleted T cells, or PBMCs.

This CDR3 spans 12 amino acids. V dropped 1 base and J dropped 6 bases, with 7 bases sitting between them. Germline CDR1 is LGHDT and CDR2 is YNNKEL (reference sequence). Authors' data handling: From reference gene primer amplification, estimates of nucleated cell counts were derived. TCRdb's copy holds only in-frame clones and misses some; the assay was immunoSEQ multiplex PCR. That table is the source of V, J and clone size, and D and trimming were worked out from the DNA. Here the sample spans around 82,000 clones, about nine tenths being singletons. V usage is TRBV3-1 (or the pseudogene TRBV3-2) and J usage is TRBJ2-7; D possibly corresponds to TRBD2 (5 bases). Sequencing was done on a sample of peripheral blood. The clonotype originates from a man between 65 and 79 years old with active or convalescent COVID-19. The CDR3 loop is CASSQASGEQYF. In DNA, the CDR3 is TGTGCCAGCAGCCAAGCCAGCGGCGAGCAGTACTTC.